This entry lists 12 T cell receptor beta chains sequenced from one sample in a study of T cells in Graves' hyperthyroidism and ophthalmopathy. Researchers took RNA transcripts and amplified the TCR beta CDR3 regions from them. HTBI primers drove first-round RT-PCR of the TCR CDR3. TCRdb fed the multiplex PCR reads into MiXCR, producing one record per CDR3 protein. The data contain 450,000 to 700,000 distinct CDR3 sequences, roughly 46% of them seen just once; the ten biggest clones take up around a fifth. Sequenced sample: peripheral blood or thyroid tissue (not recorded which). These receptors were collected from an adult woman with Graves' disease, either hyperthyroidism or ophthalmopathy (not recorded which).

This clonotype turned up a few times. The CDR3 spells CSVGGLAAYEQYF. DNA for the CDR3: TGCAGCGTTGGGGGACTAGCGGCCTACGAGCAGTACTTC. The V gene is TRBV29-1, the J gene TRBJ2-7; TRBD2 agrees at 11 bases. Germline CDR1 reads SQVTM; CDR2 reads ANQGSEA. The CDR3 consists of 13 residues. V lost 4 bases to trimming and J lost 2 bases; unmatched junction nucleotides: 1.

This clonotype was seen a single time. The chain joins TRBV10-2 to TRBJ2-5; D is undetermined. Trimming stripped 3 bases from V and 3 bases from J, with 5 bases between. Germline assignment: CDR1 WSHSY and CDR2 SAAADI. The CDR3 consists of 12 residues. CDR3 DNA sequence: TGCGCCAGCAGTGACGGAAAAGAGACCCAGTACTTC. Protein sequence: CASSDGKETQYF.

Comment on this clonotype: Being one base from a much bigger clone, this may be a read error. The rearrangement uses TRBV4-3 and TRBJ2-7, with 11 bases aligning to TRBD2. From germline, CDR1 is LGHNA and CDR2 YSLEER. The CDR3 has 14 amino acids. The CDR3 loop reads CASSQSETSGEWDF. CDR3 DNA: TGCGCCAGCAGCCAATCCGAGACTAGCGGGGAATGGGACTTC.

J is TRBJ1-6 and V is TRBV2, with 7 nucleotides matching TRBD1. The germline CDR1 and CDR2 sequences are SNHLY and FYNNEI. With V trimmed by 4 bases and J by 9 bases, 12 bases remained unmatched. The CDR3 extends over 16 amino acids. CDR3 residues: CASSGKTGTVTSPLHF. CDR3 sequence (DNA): TGTGCCAGCAGTGGAAAGACCGGGACAGTTACTTCACCCCTCCACTTT.

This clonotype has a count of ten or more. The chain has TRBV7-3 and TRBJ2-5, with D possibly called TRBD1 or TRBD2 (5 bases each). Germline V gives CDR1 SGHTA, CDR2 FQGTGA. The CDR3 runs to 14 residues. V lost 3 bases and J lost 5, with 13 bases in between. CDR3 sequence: CASSFQGGGETQYF. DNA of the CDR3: TGTGCCAGCAGCTTCCAGGGTGGGGGTGAGACCCAGTACTTC.

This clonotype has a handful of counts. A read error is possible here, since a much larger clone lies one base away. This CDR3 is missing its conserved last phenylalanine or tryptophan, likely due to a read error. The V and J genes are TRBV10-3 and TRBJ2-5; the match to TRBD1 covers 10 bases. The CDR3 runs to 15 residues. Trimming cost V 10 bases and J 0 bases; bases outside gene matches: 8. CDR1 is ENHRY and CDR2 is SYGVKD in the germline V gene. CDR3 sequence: CASSDRGQNQETQYL. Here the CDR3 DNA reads TGTGCCAGCAGCGACAGGGGGCAAAACCAAGAGACCCAGTACCTC.

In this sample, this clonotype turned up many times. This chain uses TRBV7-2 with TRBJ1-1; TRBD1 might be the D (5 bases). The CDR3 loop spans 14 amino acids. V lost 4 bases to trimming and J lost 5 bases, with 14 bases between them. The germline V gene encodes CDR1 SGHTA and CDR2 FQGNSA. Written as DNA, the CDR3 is TGTGCCAGCAGCTCCAGGGTAGGAAATACTGAAGCTTTCTTT. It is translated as CASSSRVGNTEAFF.

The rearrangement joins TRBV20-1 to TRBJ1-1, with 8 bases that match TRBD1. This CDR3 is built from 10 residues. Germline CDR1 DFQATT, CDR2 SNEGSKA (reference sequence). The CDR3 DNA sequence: TGCCGATCGGACAGGGCAAAAGCTTTCTTT. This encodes CRSDRAKAFF.

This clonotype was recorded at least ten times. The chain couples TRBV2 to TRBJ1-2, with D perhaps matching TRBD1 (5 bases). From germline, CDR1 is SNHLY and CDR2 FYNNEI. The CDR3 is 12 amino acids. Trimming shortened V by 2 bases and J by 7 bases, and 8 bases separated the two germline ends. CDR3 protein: CASSEQGFGYTF. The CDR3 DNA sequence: TGTGCCAGCAGTGAACAGGGTTTTGGCTACACCTTC.

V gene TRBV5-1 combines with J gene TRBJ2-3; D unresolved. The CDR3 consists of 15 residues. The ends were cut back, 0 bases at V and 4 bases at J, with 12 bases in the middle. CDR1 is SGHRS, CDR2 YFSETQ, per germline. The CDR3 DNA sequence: TGCGCCAGCAGCTTGGAACTAAAACAGTCAGATACGCAGTATTTT. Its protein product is CASSLELKQSDTQYF.

The CDR3 spells CSANGQLASYEQYF. DNA for the CDR3: TGCAGTGCTAACGGACAGCTGGCTTCCTACGAGCAGTACTTC. This chain links TRBV20-1 with TRBJ2-7; tentatively, D is TRBD1 (6 bases). The germline V and J ends were trimmed by 4 bases and 1 base, with 14 bases remaining between them. Germline assignment: CDR1 DFQATT and CDR2 SNEGSKA (reference sequence). CDR3 length: 14 amino acids.

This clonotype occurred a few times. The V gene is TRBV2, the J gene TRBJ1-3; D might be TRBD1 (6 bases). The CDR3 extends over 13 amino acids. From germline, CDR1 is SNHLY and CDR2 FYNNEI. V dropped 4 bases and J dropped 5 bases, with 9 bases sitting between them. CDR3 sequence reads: CASSGQGRNTIYF. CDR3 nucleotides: TGTGCCAGCAGTGGTCAGGGGAGAAACACCATATATTTT.